This T cell receptor (beta chain) was sequenced for a study of cytomegalovirus exposure and HLA in healthy donors. Notes on this clone: Its antigen is still unknown.

The study, taken as a whole, reports: Rates of TCR association differed by HLA locus in a later analysis, with DRB1 highest and HLA-C lowest. Earlier analysis found most TCR beta V segments productive about 87% or about 30% of the time.

PCR used 60 Vbeta primers and 13 Jbeta primers. Assay used: immunoSEQ multiplex PCR; TCRdb lists only in-frame clones, some missing. The sample holds about 130,000 clones, 8.5% to 10% seen once. This clonotype originated in a man aged 40-49 years in good health and CMV-seronegative. Sample: PBMCs.

CDR3 bases: TGTGCCAGTGGCCGGGACTGGCATGGGGATACGCAGTATTTT. This encodes CASGRDWHGDTQYF. This chain joins TRBV19 and TRBJ2-3; tentative D call: TRBD2 (6 bases). Germline CDR1 is LNHDA and CDR2 is SQIVND (reference sequence). The CDR3 length is 14 residues. V was trimmed by 8 bases and J by 6 bases, leaving 18 bases between them.